This T cell receptor (beta chain) was documented in a study of early T cells in non-severe SARS-CoV-2 infection. The study, taken as a whole, reports: Matching against VDJdb likely underestimated virus-specific expansions, favoring anti-spike CD8.

This clonotype has more than one count but fewer than ten. Its antigen is not known. As part of library construction, unique molecular identifiers were attached to individual cDNA molecules. Using its own MiXCR run on the 5' RACE reads, TCRdb lists one record per CDR3 protein. The sample lists fewer than 95,000 distinct CDR3 sequences, roughly 15% occurring once. The receptor was derived from an adult who was a healthcare worker with PCR-confirmed SARS-CoV-2 infection or an uninfected control (not recorded which). The source material was whole blood, sampled at baseline.

CDR3 nucleotide sequence: TGCGCCAGCAGCGAGCTACAAGGGAGGACTGAAGCTTTCTTT. As protein: CASSELQGRTEAFF. The rearrangement uses TRBV5-1 and TRBJ1-1, with D unclear. CDR1 and CDR2 (germline): SGHRS, YFSETQ. This CDR3 spans 14 amino acids. With 4 bases removed from V and 5 bases from J, the gap between germline ends came to 15 bases.